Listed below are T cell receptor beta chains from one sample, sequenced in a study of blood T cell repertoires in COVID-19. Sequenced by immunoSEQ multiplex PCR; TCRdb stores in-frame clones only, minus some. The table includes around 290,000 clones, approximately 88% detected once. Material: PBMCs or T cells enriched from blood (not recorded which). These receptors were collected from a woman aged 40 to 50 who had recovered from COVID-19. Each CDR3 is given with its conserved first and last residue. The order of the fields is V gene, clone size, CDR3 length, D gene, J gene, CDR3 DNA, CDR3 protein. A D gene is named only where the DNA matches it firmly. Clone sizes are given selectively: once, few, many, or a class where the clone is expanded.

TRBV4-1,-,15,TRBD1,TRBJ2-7,TGCGCCAGCAGCCAAGTCGGGACAGGGGTCCGTGAGCAGTACTTC,CASSQVGTGVREQYF
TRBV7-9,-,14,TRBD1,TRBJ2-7,TGTGCCAGCAGCGCTCGACAGGGAACCTACGAGCAGTACTTC,CASSARQGTYEQYF
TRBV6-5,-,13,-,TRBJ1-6,TGTGCCAGCAGTTACCGGGGAAATTCACCCCTCCACTTT,CASSYRGNSPLHF
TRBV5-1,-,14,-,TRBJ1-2,TGCGCCAGCAGCTTGGATCCAGGGTACTATGGCTACACCTTC,CASSLDPGYYGYTF
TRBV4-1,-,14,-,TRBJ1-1,TGCGCCAGCAGCCCCCGGACAGCGTATACTGAAGCTTTCTTT,CASSPRTAYTEAFF
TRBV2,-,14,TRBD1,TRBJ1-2,TGTGCCAGCAGGACAGCTGACAGGGCCTATGGCTACACCTTC,CASRTADRAYGYTF
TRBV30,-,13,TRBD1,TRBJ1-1,TGTGCCTTAGACAGGGGAGTTCGTACTGAAGCTTTCTTT,CALDRGVRTEAFF
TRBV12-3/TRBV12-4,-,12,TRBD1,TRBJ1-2,TGTGCCAGCACCGCCGACAGGGTCGACTACACCTTC,CASTADRVDYTF
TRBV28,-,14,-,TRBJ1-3,TGTGCCAGCAGCGTACAGAGCTCTGGAAACACCATATATTTT,CASSVQSSGNTIYF
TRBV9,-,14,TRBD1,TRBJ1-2,TGTGCCAGCAGCGTCGCCGGGACAGGGCAGGGCTACACCTTC,CASSVAGTGQGYTF
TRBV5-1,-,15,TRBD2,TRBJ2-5,TGCGCCAGCACCATTGGGGGGGACCCCCAAGAGACCCAGTACTTC,CASTIGGDPQETQYF
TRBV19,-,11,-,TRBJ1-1,TGTGCCAGTAGTCATACAGGGAGCGCTTTCTTT,CASSHTGSAFF
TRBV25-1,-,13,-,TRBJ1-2,TGTGCCAGCGGTCCGACAGCGGGCGATGGCTACACCTTC,CASGPTAGDGYTF
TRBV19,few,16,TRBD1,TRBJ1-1,TGTGCCAGTAGTTCCCGGGACAGGGGGCATGACACTGAAGCTTTCTTT,CASSSRDRGHDTEAFF
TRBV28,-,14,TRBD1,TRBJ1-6,TGTGCCAGCGTCACCGACAGGGTTAATTCACCCCTCCACTTT,CASVTDRVNSPLHF
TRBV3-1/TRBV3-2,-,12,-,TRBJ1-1,TGTGCCAGCAGCGCAGGGGACACTGAAGCTTTCTTT,CASSAGDTEAFF
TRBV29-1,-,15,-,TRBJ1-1,TGCAGCGTTAGATCCCTCATTCAAACAAACACTGAAGCTTTCTTT,CSVRSLIQTNTEAFF
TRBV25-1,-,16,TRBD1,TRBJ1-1,TGTGCCAGCAGTGCCCAACAGGGGGCGGGTTCTCCTGAAGCTTTCTTT,CASSAQQGAGSPEAFF
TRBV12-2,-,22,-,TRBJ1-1,TGTGCAAGTCGCTTAGCGTATGAAGGGGCTCAACCCCCAAAAGGGATGAACACTGAAGCTTTCTTT,CASRLAYEGAQPPKGMNTEAFF
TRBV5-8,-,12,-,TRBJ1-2,TGTGCCAGCACCAGGACAGTCTATGGCTACACCTTC,CASTRTVYGYTF
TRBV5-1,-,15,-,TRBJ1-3,TGCGCCAGCAGCTTGGGGCAGGTCTCTGGAAACACCATATATTTT,CASSLGQVSGNTIYF
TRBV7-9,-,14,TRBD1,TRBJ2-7,TGTGCCAGCAGCTTATCAGCAGGGGGCGACGAGCAGTACTTC,CASSLSAGGDEQYF
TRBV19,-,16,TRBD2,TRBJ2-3,TGTGCCACCACGGGACTAGCGGGGGGAAGCACAGATACGCAGTATTTT,CATTGLAGGSTDTQYF
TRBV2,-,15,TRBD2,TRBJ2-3,TGTGCCAGCAGGACTAGCGGGAGTGGCACAGATACGCAGTATTTT,CASRTSGSGTDTQYF
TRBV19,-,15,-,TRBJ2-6,TGTGCCAGTAGTATCTCAGGGATATCGGCCAACGTCCTGACTTTC,CASSISGISANVLTF
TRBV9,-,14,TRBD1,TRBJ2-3,TGTGCCAGCAGCGAGCCGAACAGGGGAGATACGCAGTATTTT,CASSEPNRGDTQYF
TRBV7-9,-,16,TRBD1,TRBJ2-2,TGTGCCAGCAGCTTAGAGGGACAGGGACGGACCGGGGAGCTGTTTTTT,CASSLEGQGRTGELFF
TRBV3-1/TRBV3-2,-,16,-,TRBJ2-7,TGTGCCAGCAGCCAATATAGGCTAGGGGCTTCCTACGAGCAGTACTTC,CASSQYRLGASYEQYF
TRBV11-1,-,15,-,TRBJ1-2,TGTGCCAGCAGCGCGGGGCCGGATCCGCTTGAAGACTACACCTTC,CASSAGPDPLEDYTF
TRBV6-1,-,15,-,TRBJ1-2,TGTGCCAGCAGTGAAGGAGTTGGGGACACCTATGGCTACACCTTC,CASSEGVGDTYGYTF
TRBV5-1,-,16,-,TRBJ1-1,TGCGCCAGCAGCTTGGCCGGTGGGGGCGCGGGCACTGAAGCTTTCTTT,CASSLAGGGAGTEAFF
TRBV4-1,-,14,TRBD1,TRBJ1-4,TGCGCCAGCAGCCCGGACAGGCCTGGGGAAAAACTGTTTTTT,CASSPDRPGEKLFF
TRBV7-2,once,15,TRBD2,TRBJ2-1,TGTGCCAGCAGCCGCGGCGGGAGCCCCTACAATGAGCAGTTCTTC,CASSRGGSPYNEQFF
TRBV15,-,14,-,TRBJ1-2,TGTGCCACCAGCAGAGACAGGGGCAGCTATGGCTACACCTTC,CATSRDRGSYGYTF
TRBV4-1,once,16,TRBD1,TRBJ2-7,TGCGCCAGCAGCCAGGCCCCAGGGGGAAAAACCTACGAGCAGTACTTC,CASSQAPGGKTYEQYF
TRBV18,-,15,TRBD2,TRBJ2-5,TGTGCCAGCTCACCGGCTAGCGGGGCCGGGGAGACCCAGTACTTC,CASSPASGAGETQYF
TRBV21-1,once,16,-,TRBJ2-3,TGTGCCAGCAGCAAAGAGGTCCGGAGGGGCACAGATACGCAGTATTTT,CASSKEVRRGTDTQYF
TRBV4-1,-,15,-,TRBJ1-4,TGCGCCAGCAGCCAAGATCCACAGGGTGGGAGAAAACTGTTTTTT,CASSQDPQGGRKLFF
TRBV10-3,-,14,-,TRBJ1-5,TGTGCCATCAGTGATTTAGGAAGAGGTCAGCCCCAGCATTTT,CAISDLGRGQPQHF
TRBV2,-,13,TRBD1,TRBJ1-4,TGTGCCAGCAGACAACAGGGGTGGGAAAAACTGTTTTTT,CASRQQGWEKLFF
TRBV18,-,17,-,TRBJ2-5,TGTGCCAGCTCACCATCTCCTCTCTCGACAGTACAAGAGACCCAGTACTTC,CASSPSPLSTVQETQYF
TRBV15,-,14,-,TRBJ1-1,TGTGCCACCAGCAGATCCCAGGGTAACACTGAAGCTTTCTTT,CATSRSQGNTEAFF
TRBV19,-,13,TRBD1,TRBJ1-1,TGTGCCAGTAGTATGCTGGGGACAGTCGGAGCTTTCTTT,CASSMLGTVGAFF
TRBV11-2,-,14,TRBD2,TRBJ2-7,TGTGCCAGCAGCTTAGGAAGCGGGAGGTACGAGCAGTACTTC,CASSLGSGRYEQYF
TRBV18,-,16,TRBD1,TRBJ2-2,TGTGCCAGCTCCCCCGGGACAGGGGGCAGCACCGGGGAGCTGTTTTTT,CASSPGTGGSTGELFF
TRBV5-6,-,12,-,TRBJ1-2,TGTGCCAGCAGCTTTACGTCAGATGGCTACACCTTC,CASSFTSDGYTF
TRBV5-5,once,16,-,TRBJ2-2,TGTGCCAGCAGCTCGGGGACATTCGCGAACACCGGGGAGCTGTTTTTT,CASSSGTFANTGELFF
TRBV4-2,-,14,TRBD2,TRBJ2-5,TGTGCCAGCAGCCACGGGACTAATCAAGAGACCCAGTACTTC,CASSHGTNQETQYF
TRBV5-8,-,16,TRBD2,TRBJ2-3,TGTGCCAGCAGCTTCGCCGGGACTAGCGAAACAGATACGCAGTATTTT,CASSFAGTSETDTQYF
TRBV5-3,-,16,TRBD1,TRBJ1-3,TGTGCCAGAAGCTGCTGCCCCGGACAGGAGGAAAACACCATATATTTT,CARSCCPGQEENTIYF
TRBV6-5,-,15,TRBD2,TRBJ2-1,TGTGCCAGCAAGACCGGGACTACTGATTACAATGAGCAGTTCTTC,CASKTGTTDYNEQFF
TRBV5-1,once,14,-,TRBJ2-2,TGCGCCAGCAGTTGGGGGGCGAACACCGGGGAGCTGTTTTTT,CASSWGANTGELFF
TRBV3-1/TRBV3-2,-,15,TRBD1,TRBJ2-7,TGTGCCAGCAGCCAAGTCGGGACAGGGTCCTACGAGCAGTACTTC,CASSQVGTGSYEQYF
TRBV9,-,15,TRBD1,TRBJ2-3,TGTGCCAGCAGGAGGGGGCTGGGAAGCACAGATACGCAGTATTTT,CASRRGLGSTDTQYF
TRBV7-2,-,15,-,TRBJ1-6,TGTGCCAGCAGCGCCCGGGACAAAAATAATTCACCCCTCCACTTT,CASSARDKNNSPLHF
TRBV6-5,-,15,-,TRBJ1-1,TGTGCCAGCAGTTATACAGGGCAGTCGAACACTGAAGCTTTCTTT,CASSYTGQSNTEAFF
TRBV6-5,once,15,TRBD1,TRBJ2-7,TGTGCCAGCAGTTCTTCCCGGACAGGTTCCTACGAGCAGTACTTC,CASSSSRTGSYEQYF
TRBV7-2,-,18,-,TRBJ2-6,TGTGCCAGCAGCTTAGTCAGTCAGGGGAGCTCTGGGGCCAACGTCCTGACTTTC,CASSLVSQGSSGANVLTF
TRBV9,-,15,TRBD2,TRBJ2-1,TGTGCCAGCAGCGTAGCCAGCGGGGGGGCCCCTGAGCAGTTCTTC,CASSVASGGAPEQFF
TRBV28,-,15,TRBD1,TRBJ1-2,TGTGCCAGTCAAGGAGAGGCCAGGGGGCTGAGCGGCTACACCTTC,CASQGEARGLSGYTF